This T cell receptor beta chain was obtained from a study of blood T cell repertoires in COVID-19. Study as a whole: Samples taken during acute and convalescent COVID-19 were collected in the United States, Italy and Spain. T cells, B-cell-depleted T cells, or PBMCs supplied cDNA or gDNA.

This CDR3 has 11 amino acids. Trimming shortened V by 10 bases and J by 2 bases, and 6 bases separated the two germline ends. Germline-derived CDR1 and CDR2 are MNHNY and SVGAGI (reference sequence). In the original processing: Nucleated cell counts were estimated from reference gene primer amplification. Libraries were prepared by immunoSEQ multiplex PCR; TCRdb keeps only in-frame clonotypes and omits some of them. The V and J calls and the clone size are those of that table, but D and trimming were determined from the DNA. The sample records roughly 67,000 clones, over 85% being singletons. Sequenced input: peripheral blood. The chain employs TRBV6-6 and TRBJ2-4; D is unresolved. The source is a man aged 65 to 85 with active COVID-19. The CDR3 sequence is CATSTKNIQYF. CDR3 in DNA: TGTGCCACCTCTACCAAAAACATTCAGTACTTC.